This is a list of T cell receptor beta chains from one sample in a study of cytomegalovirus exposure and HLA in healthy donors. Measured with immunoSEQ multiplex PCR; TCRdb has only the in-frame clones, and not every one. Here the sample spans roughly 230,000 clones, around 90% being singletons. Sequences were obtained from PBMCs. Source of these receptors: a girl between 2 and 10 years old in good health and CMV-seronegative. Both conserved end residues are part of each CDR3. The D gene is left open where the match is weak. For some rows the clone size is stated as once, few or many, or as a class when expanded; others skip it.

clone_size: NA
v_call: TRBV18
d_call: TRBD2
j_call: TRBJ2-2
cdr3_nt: TGTGCCAGCTCCCCGACTAGCGGGGCCGGGAACACCGGGGAGCTGTTTTTT
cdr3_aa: CASSPTSGAGNTGELFF

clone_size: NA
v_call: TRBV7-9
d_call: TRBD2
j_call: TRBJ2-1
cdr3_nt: TGTGCCAGCAGCCCAAAGACTAGCGGGATGACTGCCTCCTACAATGAGCAGTTCTTC
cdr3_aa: CASSPKTSGMTASYNEQFF

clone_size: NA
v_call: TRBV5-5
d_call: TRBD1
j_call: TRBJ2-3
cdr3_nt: TGTGCCAGCAGACAGGGACAGGGGAACACAGATACGCAGTATTTT
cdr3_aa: CASRQGQGNTDTQYF

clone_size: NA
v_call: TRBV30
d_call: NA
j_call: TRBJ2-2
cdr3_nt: TGTGCCTGGAGCGGGAGAAGGCAGACCGGGGAGCTGTTTTTT
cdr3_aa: CAWSGRRQTGELFF

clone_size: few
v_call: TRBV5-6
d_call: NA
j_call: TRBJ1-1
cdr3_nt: TGTGCCAGCAGCTTGGTAGGAGTGAACACTGAAGCTTTCTTT
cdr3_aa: CASSLVGVNTEAFF

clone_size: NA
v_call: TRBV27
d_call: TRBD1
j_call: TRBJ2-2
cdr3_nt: TGTGCCAGCATTCGGACAGGAAACACCGGGGAGCTGTTTTTT
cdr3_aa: CASIRTGNTGELFF

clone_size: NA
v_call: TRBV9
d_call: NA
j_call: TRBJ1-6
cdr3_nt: TGTGCCAGCAGCGGACAACAGGATCCCTATAATTCACCCCTCCACTTT
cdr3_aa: CASSGQQDPYNSPLHF

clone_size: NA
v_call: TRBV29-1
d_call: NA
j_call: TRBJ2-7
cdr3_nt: TGCAGCGTCGTTGGGCCCCCGGCCTCCTACGAGCAGTACTTC
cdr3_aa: CSVVGPPASYEQYF

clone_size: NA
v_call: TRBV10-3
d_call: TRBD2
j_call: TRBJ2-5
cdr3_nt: TGTGCCATCAGGAAAGGACTAGCGGGGGGCGGACAAGAGACCCAGTACTTC
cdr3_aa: CAIRKGLAGGGQETQYF

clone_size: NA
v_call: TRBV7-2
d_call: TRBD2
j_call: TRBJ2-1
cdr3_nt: TGTGCCAGCAGCTTTGCGGGAGGCTCACGATACAATGAGCAGTTCTTC
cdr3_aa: CASSFAGGSRYNEQFF

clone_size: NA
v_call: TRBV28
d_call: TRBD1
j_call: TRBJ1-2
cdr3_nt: TGTGCCAGCAGCACAGGGGGAAACTATGGCTACACCTTC
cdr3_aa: CASSTGGNYGYTF

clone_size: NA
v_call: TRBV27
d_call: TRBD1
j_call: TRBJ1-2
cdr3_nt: TGTGCCAGCAGTCCCCGACAGGGGGCAATTGGCTACACCTTC
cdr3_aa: CASSPRQGAIGYTF

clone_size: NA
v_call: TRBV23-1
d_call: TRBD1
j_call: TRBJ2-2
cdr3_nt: TGCGCCAGCAGAAAAGAGGGAACGGACAGGGCCCCCACTTACACCGGGGAGCTGTTTTTT
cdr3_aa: CASRKEGTDRAPTYTGELFF

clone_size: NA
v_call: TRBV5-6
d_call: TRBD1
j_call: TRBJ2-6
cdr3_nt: TGTGCCAGCAGCGGGGACAGAGGGCCCGGGGCCAACGTCCTGACTTTC
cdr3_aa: CASSGDRGPGANVLTF

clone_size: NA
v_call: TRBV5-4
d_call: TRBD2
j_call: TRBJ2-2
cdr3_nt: TGTGCCAGCAGCTTTACTAGCGGGAACACCGGGGAGCTGTTTTTT
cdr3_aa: CASSFTSGNTGELFF

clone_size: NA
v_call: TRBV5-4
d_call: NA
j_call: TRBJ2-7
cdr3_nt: TGTGCCAGCAGCTTTGACAGAGCCTACGAGCAGTACTTC
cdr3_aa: CASSFDRAYEQYF

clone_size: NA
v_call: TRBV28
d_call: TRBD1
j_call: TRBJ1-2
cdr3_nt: TGTGCCAGCAGTGGACAGGGTATGTCCTATGGCTACACCTTC
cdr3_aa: CASSGQGMSYGYTF

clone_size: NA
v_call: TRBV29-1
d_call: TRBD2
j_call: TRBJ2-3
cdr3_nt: TGCAGCGTCGCGGGGGGGCACGGCACAGATACGCAGTATTTT
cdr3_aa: CSVAGGHGTDTQYF

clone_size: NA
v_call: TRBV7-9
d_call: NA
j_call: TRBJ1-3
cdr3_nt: TGTGCCAGCGGATGGGCCTCTGGAAACACCATATATTTT
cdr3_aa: CASGWASGNTIYF

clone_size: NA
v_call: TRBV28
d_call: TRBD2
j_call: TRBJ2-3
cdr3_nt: TGTGCCAGCAGTAGCCCCCAGAGCGGGGGGCTCACAGATACGCAGTATTTT
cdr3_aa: CASSSPQSGGLTDTQYF

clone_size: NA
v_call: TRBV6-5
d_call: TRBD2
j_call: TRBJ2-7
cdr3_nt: TGTGCCAGCAGTTACAGCGAGGGAGGGCTCTACGAGCAGTACTTC
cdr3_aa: CASSYSEGGLYEQYF

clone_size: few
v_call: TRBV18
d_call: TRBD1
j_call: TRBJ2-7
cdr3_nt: TGTGCCAGCTCACCTCCCGGGACAGGGTCTTACGAGCAGTACTTC
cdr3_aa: CASSPPGTGSYEQYF

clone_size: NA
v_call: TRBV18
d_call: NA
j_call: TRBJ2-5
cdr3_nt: TGTGCCAGCTCTCCCAAGGGTTCGGCCAGGGGAACTAAAGAGACCCAGTACTTC
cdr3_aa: CASSPKGSARGTKETQYF

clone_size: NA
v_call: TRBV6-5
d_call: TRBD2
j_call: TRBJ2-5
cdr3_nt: TGTGCCAGCAGTTATCGCGGGGGGATGGAGACCCAGTACTTC
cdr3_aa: CASSYRGGMETQYF

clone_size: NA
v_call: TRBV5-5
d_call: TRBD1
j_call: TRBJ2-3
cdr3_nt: TGTGCCAGCAGCCACTATGGACAGGGCCCTAGCACAGATACGCAGTATTTT
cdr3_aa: CASSHYGQGPSTDTQYF

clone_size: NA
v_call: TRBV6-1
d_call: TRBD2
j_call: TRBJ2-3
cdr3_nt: TGTGCCAGCAGGGAGACTAGCGGGCGACTAGATACGCAGTATTTT
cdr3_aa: CASRETSGRLDTQYF

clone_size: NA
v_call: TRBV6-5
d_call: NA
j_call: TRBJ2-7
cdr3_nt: TGTGCCAGCAGTTACTCGAGAGGGTACGAGCAGTACTTC
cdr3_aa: CASSYSRGYEQYF

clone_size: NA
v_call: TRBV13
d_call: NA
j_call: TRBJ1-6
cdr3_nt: TGTGCCAGCAGCAAGACAGGCCCACCCCTCCACTTT
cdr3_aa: CASSKTGPPLHF

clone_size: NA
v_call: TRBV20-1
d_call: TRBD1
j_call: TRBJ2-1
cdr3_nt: TGCAGTGCCGACAGGGGGAATGAGCAGTTCTTC
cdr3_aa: CSADRGNEQFF

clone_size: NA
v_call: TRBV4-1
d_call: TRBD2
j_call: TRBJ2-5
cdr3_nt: TGCGCCAGCAGCCAAGACTCCAGCCCGGGACTAGCGGGAGGTGAATGGAAGACCCAGTACTTC
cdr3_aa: CASSQDSSPGLAGGEWKTQYF

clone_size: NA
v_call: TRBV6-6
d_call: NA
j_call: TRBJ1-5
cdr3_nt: TGTGCCAGCAGTTACGGCCAAGGGGCAAATCAGCCCCAGCATTTT
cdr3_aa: CASSYGQGANQPQHF

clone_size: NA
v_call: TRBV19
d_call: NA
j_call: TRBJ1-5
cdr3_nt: TGTGCCAGTAGTATAGGACGACAATCCTACACGGCCCAGCATTTT
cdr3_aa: CASSIGRQSYTAQHF

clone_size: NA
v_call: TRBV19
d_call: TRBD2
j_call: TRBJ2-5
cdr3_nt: TGTGCCAGTAGTACGATAGCGGGACCGATTGAGACCCAGTACTTC
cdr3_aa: CASSTIAGPIETQYF

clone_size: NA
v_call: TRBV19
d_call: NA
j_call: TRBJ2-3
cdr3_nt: TGTGCCAGTAGTCGGAGGGGCGATACGCAGTATTTT
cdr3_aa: CASSRRGDTQYF

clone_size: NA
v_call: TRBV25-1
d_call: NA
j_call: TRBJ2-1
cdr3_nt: TGTGCCAGCAGTGAATACTATGAGCAGTTCTTC
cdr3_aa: CASSEYYEQFF

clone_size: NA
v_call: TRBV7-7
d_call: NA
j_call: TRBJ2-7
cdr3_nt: TGTGCTAGCAGCCCCCACGGAGGCTCCTACGAGCAGTACTTC
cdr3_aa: CASSPHGGSYEQYF

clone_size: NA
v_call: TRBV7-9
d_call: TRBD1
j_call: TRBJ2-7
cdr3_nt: TGTGCCAGCAGCTTAGTGCGGACAGGGGGCACCTTCTCCTACGAGCAGTACTTC
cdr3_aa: CASSLVRTGGTFSYEQYF

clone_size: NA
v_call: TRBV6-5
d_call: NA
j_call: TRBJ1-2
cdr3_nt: TGTGCCAGCAGTTATGCACAGGGATTCTATGGCTACACCTTC
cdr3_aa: CASSYAQGFYGYTF

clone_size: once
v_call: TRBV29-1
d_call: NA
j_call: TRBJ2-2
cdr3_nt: TGCAGCGTCGCTATTGGAGACACCGGGGAGCTGTTTTTT
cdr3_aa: CSVAIGDTGELFF

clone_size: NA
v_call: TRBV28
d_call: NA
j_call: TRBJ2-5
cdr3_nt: TGTGCCAGCAGCCCCGCGGTAAAAGAGACCCAGTACTTC
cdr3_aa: CASSPAVKETQYF

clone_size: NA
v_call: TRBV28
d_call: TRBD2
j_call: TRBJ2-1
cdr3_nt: TGTGCCAGCAGTACCCCCCTTTGGGGGGATCGCACTAGCGGGGTTAAAGATGAGCAGTTCTTC
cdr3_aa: CASSTPLWGDRTSGVKDEQFF

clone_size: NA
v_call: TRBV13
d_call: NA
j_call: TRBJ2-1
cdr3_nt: TGTGCCATCTCTACCAGGGCCTACAATGAGCAGTTCTTC
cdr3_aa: CAISTRAYNEQFF

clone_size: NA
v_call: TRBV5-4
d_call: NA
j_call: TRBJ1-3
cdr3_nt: TGTGCCAGCAGCTCACAGGCTGCTGGAAACACCATATATTTT
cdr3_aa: CASSSQAAGNTIYF

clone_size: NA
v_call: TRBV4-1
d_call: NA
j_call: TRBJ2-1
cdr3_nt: TGCGCCAGCAGCCAAGATCTTCCCCTCCTCTACAATGAGCAGTTCTTC
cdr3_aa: CASSQDLPLLYNEQFF

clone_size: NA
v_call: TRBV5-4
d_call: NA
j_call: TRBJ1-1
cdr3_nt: TGTGCCAGCAGCTTCCGGGGAATGGCTTTCTTT
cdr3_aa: CASSFRGMAFF

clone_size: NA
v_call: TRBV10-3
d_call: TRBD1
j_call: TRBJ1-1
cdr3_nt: TGTGCCATCCGACGAGACAGGGGGAGCACTGAAGCTTTCTTT
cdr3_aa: CAIRRDRGSTEAFF

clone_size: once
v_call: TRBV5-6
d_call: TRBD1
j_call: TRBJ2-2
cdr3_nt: TGTGCCAGCAGTTTTACCGGGGACAGGGTGGCCGGGGAGCTGTTTTTT
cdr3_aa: CASSFTGDRVAGELFF

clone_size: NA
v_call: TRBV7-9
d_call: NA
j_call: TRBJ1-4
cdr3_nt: TGTGCCAGCAGCCCGGGGGGGACTAATGAAAAACTGTTTTTT
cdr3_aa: CASSPGGTNEKLFF

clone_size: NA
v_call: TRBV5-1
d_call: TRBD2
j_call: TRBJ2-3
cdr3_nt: TGCGCCAGCAGCCCCCGCGGACTAGAGGGTGGGATAGATACGCAGTATTTT
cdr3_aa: CASSPRGLEGGIDTQYF

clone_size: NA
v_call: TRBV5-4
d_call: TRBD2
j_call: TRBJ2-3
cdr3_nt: TGTGCCAGCAGCTTGGTTAGCCAGCGGGGGGCCGTAAACACAGATACGCAGTATTTT
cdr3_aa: CASSLVSQRGAVNTDTQYF

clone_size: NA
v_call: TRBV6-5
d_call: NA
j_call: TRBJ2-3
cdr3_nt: TGTGCCAGCAGTTACATACTGACAGGTTTGAGGTATTTT
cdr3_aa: CASSYILTGLRYF

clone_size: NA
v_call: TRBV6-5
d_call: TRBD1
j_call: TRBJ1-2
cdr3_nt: TGTGCCAGCAGACCTACCGGGACAGGGACGGGGGGCTACACCTTC
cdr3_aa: CASRPTGTGTGGYTF

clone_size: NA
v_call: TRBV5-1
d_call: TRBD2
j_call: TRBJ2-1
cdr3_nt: TGCGCCAGCGGGTGGCTAGCGGGGTACAATGAGCAGTTCTTC
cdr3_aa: CASGWLAGYNEQFF

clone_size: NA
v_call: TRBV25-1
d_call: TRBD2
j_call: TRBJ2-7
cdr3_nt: TGTGCCAGCAGTGGGACTAGCGGGAGGGCCTACGAGCAGTACTTC
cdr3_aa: CASSGTSGRAYEQYF

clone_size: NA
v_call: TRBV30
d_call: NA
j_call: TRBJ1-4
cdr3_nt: TGTGCCTGGAGATACATACAATATAATGAAAAACTGTTTTTT
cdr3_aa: CAWRYIQYNEKLFF

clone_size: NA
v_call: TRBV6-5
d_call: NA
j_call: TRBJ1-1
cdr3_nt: TGTGCCAGCAGTTATATGATCGGGAACACTGAAGCTTTCTTT
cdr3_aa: CASSYMIGNTEAFF

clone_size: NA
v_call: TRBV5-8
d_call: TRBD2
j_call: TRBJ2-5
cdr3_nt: TGTGCCAGCAGCTACACCCCCCGCAGAGGACTAGCGGGGGGCCAAGAGACCCAGTACTTC
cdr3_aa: CASSYTPRRGLAGGQETQYF

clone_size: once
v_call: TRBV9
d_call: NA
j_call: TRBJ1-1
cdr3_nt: TGTGCCAGCAGCGTAGGTCCCGGGTGGAACACTGAAGCTTTCTTT
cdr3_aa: CASSVGPGWNTEAFF

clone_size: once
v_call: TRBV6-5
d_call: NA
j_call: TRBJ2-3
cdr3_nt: TGTGCCAGCAGTTATCCGGGAGACGGTTCAGATACGCAGTATTTT
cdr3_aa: CASSYPGDGSDTQYF

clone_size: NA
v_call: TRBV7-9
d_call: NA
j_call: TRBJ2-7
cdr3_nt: TGTTCCAGCAGCCAGATCCTCGCCGAGCAGTACTTC
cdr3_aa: CSSSQILAEQYF